This TCR beta chain emerged from a study of T cell responses to AZD1222 COVID-19 vaccine. The overall study: Researchers grouped second doses given at about 4 or about 12 weeks into one pool. Study outcomes and limitations: White British donors predominated, females outnumbered males, and clonal diversity was possibly underestimated. Vaccine-related CD4 TCRs covered spike, predominating at 160-218 and 743-854.

Measured with immunoSEQ multiplex PCR; TCRdb has only the in-frame clones, and not every one. The sample has some 110,000 clones; just over 85% are singletons. In regard to this clone: Its specificity is not known.

Specimen: peripheral blood, collected on day 0 of AZD1222 vaccination. This clonotype was sampled from an adult in good health.

The CDR3 DNA is TGTGCCAGCAGGCCCCGGTCCACCCCCGGGGAGCTGTTTTTT. It specifies CASRPRSTPGELFF. The gene calls are TRBV6-6 and TRBJ2-2; D ambiguous. V dropped 6 bases and J dropped 6 bases, with 14 bases sitting between them. The CDR3 is 14 residues long. Germline V CDR1 and CDR2: MNHNY, SVGAGI (reference sequence).